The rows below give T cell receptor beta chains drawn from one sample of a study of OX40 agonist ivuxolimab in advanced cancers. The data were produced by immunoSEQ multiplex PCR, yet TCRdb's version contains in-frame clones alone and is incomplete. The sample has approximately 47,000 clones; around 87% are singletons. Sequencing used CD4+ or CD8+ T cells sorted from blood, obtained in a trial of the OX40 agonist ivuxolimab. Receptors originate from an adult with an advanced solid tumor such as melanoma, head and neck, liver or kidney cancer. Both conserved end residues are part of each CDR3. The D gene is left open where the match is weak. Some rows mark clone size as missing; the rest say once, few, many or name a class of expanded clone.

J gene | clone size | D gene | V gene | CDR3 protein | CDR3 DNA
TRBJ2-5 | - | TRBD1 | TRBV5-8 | CASSSYRGFRETQYF | TGTGCCAGCAGCTCATACAGGGGGTTTAGGGAGACCCAGTACTTC
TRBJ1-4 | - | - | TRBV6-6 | CASTGLPVGNEKLFF | TGTGCCAGCACCGGCCTGCCAGTCGGGAATGAAAAACTGTTTTTT
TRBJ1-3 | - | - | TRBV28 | CASSFAGGSRNTIYF | TGTGCCAGCAGTTTTGCGGGCGGTAGTCGAAACACCATATATTTT
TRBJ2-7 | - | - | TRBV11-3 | CASSLRVSGSYEQYF | TGTGCCAGCAGCTTAAGAGTTAGCGGATCCTACGAGCAGTACTTC
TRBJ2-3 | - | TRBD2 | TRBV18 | CASSPPSGSIDTQYF | TGTGCCAGCTCACCACCGAGCGGGAGTATAGATACGCAGTATTTT
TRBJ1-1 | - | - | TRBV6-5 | CASSYGQGHTEAFF | TGTGCCAGCAGTTACGGGCAGGGGCACACTGAAGCTTTCTTT
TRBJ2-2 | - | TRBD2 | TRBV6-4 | CASRREESAGEAGELFF | TGTGCCAGCAGAAGAGAGGAGTCAGCGGGAGAGGCCGGGGAGCTGTTTTTT
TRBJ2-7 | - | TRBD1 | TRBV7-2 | CASSAPPGQVSYEQYF | TGTGCCAGCAGCGCGCCACCGGGACAGGTCTCCTACGAGCAGTACTTC
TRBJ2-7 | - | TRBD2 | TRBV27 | CASSLYLRGAVGYEQYF | TGTGCCAGCAGTTTGTACTTGCGGGGGGCTGTGGGCTACGAGCAGTACTTC
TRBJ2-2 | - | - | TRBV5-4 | CATLGGSGELFF | TGTGCCACCCTTGGTGGGTCCGGGGAGCTGTTTTTT
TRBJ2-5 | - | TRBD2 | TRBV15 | CATSKPGLAGVGDQETQYF | TGTGCCACCAGCAAGCCGGGACTAGCGGGAGTTGGGGACCAAGAGACCCAGTACTTC
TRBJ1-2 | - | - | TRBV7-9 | CASQSIGRYYGYTF | TGTGCCAGCCAATCGATAGGGAGGTACTATGGCTACACCTTC
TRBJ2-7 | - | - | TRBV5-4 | CASSSSPSYEQYF | TGTGCCAGCAGTTCCAGCCCCAGCTACGAGCAGTACTTC
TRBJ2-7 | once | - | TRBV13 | CASSLEPLGQGSYEQYF | TGTGCCAGCAGCTTAGAGCCCCTGGGTCAGGGTTCCTACGAGCAGTACTTC
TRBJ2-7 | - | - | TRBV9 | CASSVESISEQYF | TGTGCCAGCAGCGTAGAGTCGATCTCCGAGCAGTACTTC
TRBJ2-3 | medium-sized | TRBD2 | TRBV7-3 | CASRLTSGGTDTQYF | TGTGCCAGCAGGTTGACTAGCGGGGGAACAGATACGCAGTATTTT
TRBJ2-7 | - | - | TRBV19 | CASSKDGRTEIYEQYF | TGTGCCAGTAGTAAAGACGGCCGGACAGAAATCTACGAGCAGTACTTC
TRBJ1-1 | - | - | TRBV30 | CAWGLGGEAFF | TGTGCCTGGGGGCTGGGGGGTGAAGCTTTCTTT